Following are 13 T cell receptor beta chains from one sample sequenced in a study of neurological immune-mediated disorders. Stated time point: longitudinal time-point 2. In TCRdb, the 5' RACE reads were re-called with MiXCR into one record per CDR3 protein. The sample carries around 90,000 distinct CDR3 sequences, about 13% recorded once. The material sequenced was PBMCs. The receptors derive from a female donor with HTLV-1-associated myelopathy (HAM/TSP).

This clonotype was picked up many times. The genes are TRBV6-5 and TRBJ2-1, with 12 bases that match TRBD2. Germline V gene lookup returns CDR1 MNHEY and CDR2 SVGAGI. The CDR3 sequence is 16 residues long. V shed 10 bases and J 4 bases; nucleotides not matched to a gene: 11. In DNA form, the CDR3 reads TGTGCCACCAACGCGGTCGGGACTAGCGGGTACAATGAGCAGTTCTTC. Amino acids: CATNAVGTSGYNEQFF.

This clonotype showed up many times. This sequence joins TRBV7-9 and TRBJ1-1; 7 positions agree with TRBD1. Germline V lookup: CDR1 SEHNR, CDR2 FQNEAQ (reference sequence). The CDR3 extends over 19 amino acids. V lost 5 bases to trimming and J lost 1 base; unmatched junction nucleotides: 19. This CDR3 reads CASSTLRTGPLGGNTEAFF. The CDR3 DNA sequence: TGTGCCAGCAGCACACTAAGGACAGGACCTCTTGGTGGGAACACTGAAGCTTTCTTT. Filled out from reference TRBV7-9 and TRBJ1-1, the complete variable domain reads DTGVSQNPRHKITKRGQNVTFRCDPISEHNRLYWYRQTLGQGPEFLTYFQNEAQLEKSRLLSDRFSAERPKGSFSTLEIQRTEQGDSAMYLCASSTLRTGPLGGNTEAFFGQGTRLTVV.

This clonotype has a count of ten or more. The V gene is TRBV6-2 or TRBV6-3, the J gene TRBJ2-7; 7 positions agree with TRBD2. The CDR3 loop spans 13 amino acids. Germline CDR1 and CDR2: MNHEY and SVGEGT. V shed 8 bases, J shed 4 bases, and the junction held 8 bases outside the gene matches. The CDR3 DNA sequence: TGTGCCAGCTCAGCAGCGGGGTCTTACGAGCAGTACTTC. This encodes CASSAAGSYEQYF.

This clonotype occurred many times. The chain links TRBV7-9 to TRBJ2-5; TRBD2 agrees at 9 bases. The CDR3 consists of 15 residues. CDR1 SEHNR and CDR2 FQNEAQ come from the germline V gene (reference sequence). V was pared by 2 bases and J by 6 bases, with 7 bases of the junction left unmatched. The CDR3 here is CASSLIAGATKTQYF. DNA of the CDR3: TGTGCCAGCAGCTTAATAGCGGGGGCTACAAAGACCCAGTACTTC.

This clonotype was detected ten times or more. The CDR3 sequence: CASSPNTDTQYF. The CDR3 DNA reads TGTGCCAGCAGCCCAAACACAGATACGCAGTATTTT. The chain joins TRBV11-1 to TRBJ2-3; D is unclear. Germline CDR1 reads SGHAT; CDR2 reads FQDESV (reference sequence). V was shortened by 5 bases and J by 2 bases, with 5 bases between the two germline ends. The length of the CDR3 is 12 residues. The complete variable domain, with remaining parts taken from reference TRBV11-1 and TRBJ2-3, reads EAEVAQSPRYKITEKSQAVAFWCDPISGHATLYWYRQILGQGPELLVQFQDESVVDDSQLPKDRFSAERLKGVDSTLKIQPAELGDSAMYLCASSPNTDTQYFGPGTRLTVL.

This clonotype was observed many times. CDR3 nucleotide sequence: TGCGCCAGCAGCCCGGGGACTAGCGGTGAGACCCAGTACTTC. Amino acids: CASSPGTSGETQYF. The chain is built from TRBV5-1 and TRBJ2-5, with 11 positions matching TRBD2. Unmatched junction bases numbered 4, after V lost 4 bases and J lost 5 bases. The CDR3 runs 14 residues. CDR1 and CDR2 (germline): SGHRS, YFSETQ.

This chain joins TRBV5-1 and TRBJ2-3; 8 bases line up with TRBD1. Germline loops: CDR1 SGHRS, CDR2 YFSETQ. CDR3 length: 16 amino acids. V shed 6 bases, J shed 1 base, and the junction held 10 bases outside the gene matches. The CDR3 nucleotides read TGCGCCAGCACCCCATTCCCGGGACAGGGCACAGATACGCAGTATTTT. Translated, it gives CASTPFPGQGTDTQYF.

This clonotype showed up many times. V gene TRBV9 combines with J gene TRBJ2-7; the D gene is possibly TRBD2 (6 bases). The germline V and J ends were trimmed by 3 bases and 9 bases, with 16 bases remaining between them. The CDR3 runs 13 residues. Germline V gene data show CDR1 as SGDLS and CDR2 as YYNGEE. This CDR3 is CASSAEPGLGQYF. The CDR3 DNA sequence: TGTGCCAGCAGCGCCGAACCGGGACTTGGGCAGTACTTC.

The sample holds many counts of this clonotype. The chain joins TRBV20-1 to TRBJ1-2; D perhaps matches TRBD1 (5 bases). V was trimmed by 5 bases and J by 8 bases, leaving 12 bases between them. Per germline, CDR1 DFQATT and CDR2 SNEGSKA (reference sequence). The length of the CDR3 is 11 residues. In DNA, the CDR3 is TGCAGTGCTGACCGGGGGGGGGGCTACACCTTC. Its protein is CSADRGGGYTF.

This clonotype has a count of ten or more. This sequence joins TRBV5-1 and TRBJ1-6; D is uncertain. V lost 0 bases and J 0 bases, leaving 10 bases between the germline ends. Germline assignment: CDR1 SGHRS and CDR2 YFSETQ. CDR3 length: 17 residues. CDR3 amino acids: CASSLEGSSSYNSPLHF. For the CDR3, the DNA is TGCGCCAGCAGCTTGGAAGGATCCAGCTCCTATAATTCACCCCTCCACTTT.

The sample holds many counts of this clonotype. The V and J genes are TRBV20-1 and TRBJ1-2, with a weak D call TRBD1 (6 bases). CDR1 is DFQATT and CDR2 is SNEGSKA in the germline V gene (reference sequence). V was trimmed by 4 bases and J by 5 bases, leaving 8 bases between them. The CDR3 totals 11 residues. The CDR3 sequence is CSAKGQYGYTF. CDR3 in DNA: TGCAGTGCTAAAGGACAGTATGGCTACACCTTC.

The table lists this clonotype with a few counts. The rearrangement uses TRBV5-1 and TRBJ2-6; perhaps TRBD1 as D (5 bases). The length of the CDR3 is 16 residues. Germline CDR1 and CDR2: SGHRS and YFSETQ. Between the trimmed V and J ends, which lost 0 bases and 0 bases, there was a span of 7 bases. CDR3 region: CASSLGQNSGANVLTF. The CDR3 DNA follows: TGCGCCAGCAGCTTGGGACAGAACTCTGGGGCCAACGTCCTGACTTTC.

This clonotype was seen repeatedly, ten times or more. The chain recombines TRBV3-1 with TRBJ2-7, with 9 positions matching TRBD2. V trimming: 0 bases; J trimming: 4 bases; junction bases outside the gene matches: 10. Germline values: CDR1 LGHDT, CDR2 YNNKEL (reference sequence). This CDR3 has 17 residues. This CDR3 reads CASSQDMLGLASYEQYF. DNA of the CDR3: TGTGCCAGCAGCCAAGATATGTTAGGACTAGCGTCTTACGAGCAGTACTTC.